This is a list of T cell receptor beta chains from one sample in a study of shared clonotypes between healthy human individuals. Libraries were prepared by immunoSEQ multiplex PCR; TCRdb keeps only in-frame clonotypes and omits some of them. This table holds roughly 2.6 million clones, roughly nine tenths found once. Sequenced sample: naive CD4+ T cells sorted from blood. Receptors were obtained from a man between 18 and 29 years old in good health. CDR3s include the opening cysteine and the closing phenylalanine or tryptophan. A D gene is named only where the DNA matches it firmly. The size field is filled for only some rows; it gives once, few, many or a size class.

v_call	d_call	j_call	clone_size	cdr3_nt	cdr3_aa
TRBV28	TRBD2	TRBJ2-5	-	TGTGCCAGCCGGGGGGGCGGTAGGGAGACCCAGTACTTC	CASRGGGRETQYF
TRBV5-4	-	TRBJ1-6	-	TGTGCCAGCAGCCGGGTTGACCGAATTAATTCACCCCTCCACTTT	CASSRVDRINSPLHF
TRBV30	-	TRBJ2-7	-	TGTGCCTGGAGAACTCGGAAGGAGTACTCCTACGAGCAGTACTTC	CAWRTRKEYSYEQYF
TRBV6-5	-	TRBJ2-3	-	TGTGCCAGCGGCCGTAGCACAGATACGCAGTATTTT	CASGRSTDTQYF
TRBV6-4	-	TRBJ1-2	few	TGTGCCAGCAGTCAGGGTGGTTACTATGGCTACACCTTC	CASSQGGYYGYTF
TRBV15	-	TRBJ1-5	once	TGTGCCACCAGTAGGACGGCTAGTAGCAATCAGCCCCAGCATTTT	CATSRTASSNQPQHF
TRBV28	-	TRBJ1-5	-	TGTGCCAGCAGTTTTGAGAAAAATCAGCCCCAGCATTTT	CASSFEKNQPQHF
TRBV18	-	TRBJ1-1	-	TGTGCCAGCTCACGAATCAGGGAGTCCACTGAAGCTTTCTTT	CASSRIRESTEAFF
TRBV7-3	-	TRBJ2-1	-	TGTGCCAGCAGCCCGGCTGGGTCCTACAATGAGCAGTTCTTC	CASSPAGSYNEQFF
TRBV18	-	TRBJ1-4	-	TGTGCCAGCTCACCTTTTACCCTTCTTGAGGTATCGACTAATGAAAAACTGTTTTTT	CASSPFTLLEVSTNEKLFF
TRBV27	-	TRBJ1-2	-	TGTGCCAGCAGTGACCGCCCTGAACTTAGAAGCTATGGCTACACCTTC	CASSDRPELRSYGYTF
TRBV18	-	TRBJ2-7	-	TGTGCCAGCTCACCAGGGCGGAGAGGTCTGCACGAGCAGTACTTC	CASSPGRRGLHEQYF
TRBV9	-	TRBJ1-5	-	TGTGCCAGCAGCGCATCAACAGGCAATCAGCCCCAGCATTTT	CASSASTGNQPQHF
TRBV2	-	TRBJ2-1	-	TGTGCCAGCAGGGGGGAACTACAAGGGGAGCAGTTCTTC	CASRGELQGEQFF
TRBV11-2	-	TRBJ2-7	-	TGTGCCAGCAGCCGACTAGCCTACGAGCAGTACTTC	CASSRLAYEQYF
TRBV18	TRBD1	TRBJ2-7	-	TGTGCCAGCTCACCGCGGACAGGGGGCGTAAACGAGCAGTACTTC	CASSPRTGGVNEQYF
TRBV30	-	TRBJ1-3	-	TGTGCCTGGAGTCTCAAGGCAGGAGCTGGAAACACCATATATTTT	CAWSLKAGAGNTIYF
TRBV11-2	-	TRBJ1-2	-	TGTGCCAGCAGCAGGGACACCGACTATGGCTACACCTTC	CASSRDTDYGYTF
TRBV30	-	TRBJ2-1	-	TGTGCCTGGAGTCCCAGTTACAATGAGCAGTTCTTC	CAWSPSYNEQFF
TRBV6-6	-	TRBJ1-4	-	TGTGCCAGCAGATGGGACTGGAATGAAAAACTGTTTTTT	CASRWDWNEKLFF
TRBV7-3	TRBD1	TRBJ2-2	once	TGTGCCAGCAGCCCCCAGCCGGATACAGGGGCCGGGGAGCTGTTTTTT	CASSPQPDTGAGELFF
TRBV30	-	TRBJ2-7	-	TGTGCCTGGAGTTACCGCTACGAGCAGTACTTC	CAWSYRYEQYF
TRBV7-2	-	TRBJ2-1	-	TGTGCCAGCAGCTTAGGGGGAGCGGTCAGTGAGCAGTTCTTC	CASSLGGAVSEQFF
TRBV10-3	-	TRBJ2-1	-	TGTGCCATCAGTGGGAGCGAAGGGGTCGAGTTCTTC	CAISGSEGVEFF
TRBV6-7	-	TRBJ1-2	-	TGTGCCAGCACCATTTTGGGCGCGAGGTCTGGCTACACCTTC	CASTILGARSGYTF
TRBV25-1	-	TRBJ2-6	-	TGTGCCAGCAGTGACCCGACAGGGAGGGGGGCCAACGTCCTGACTTTC	CASSDPTGRGANVLTF